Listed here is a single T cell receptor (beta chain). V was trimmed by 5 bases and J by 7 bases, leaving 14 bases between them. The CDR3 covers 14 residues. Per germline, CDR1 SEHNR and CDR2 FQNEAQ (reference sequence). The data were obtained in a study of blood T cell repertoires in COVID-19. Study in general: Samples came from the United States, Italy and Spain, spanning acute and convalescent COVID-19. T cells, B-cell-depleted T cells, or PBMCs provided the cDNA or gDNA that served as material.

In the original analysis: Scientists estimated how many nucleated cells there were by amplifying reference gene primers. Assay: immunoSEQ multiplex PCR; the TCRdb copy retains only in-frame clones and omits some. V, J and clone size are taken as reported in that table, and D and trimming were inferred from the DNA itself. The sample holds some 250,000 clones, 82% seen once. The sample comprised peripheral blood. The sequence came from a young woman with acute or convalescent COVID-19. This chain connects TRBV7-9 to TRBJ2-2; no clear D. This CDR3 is CASSQAASNGELFF. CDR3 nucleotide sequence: TGTGCCAGCAGCCAAGCCGCTAGTAACGGGGAGCTGTTTTTT.